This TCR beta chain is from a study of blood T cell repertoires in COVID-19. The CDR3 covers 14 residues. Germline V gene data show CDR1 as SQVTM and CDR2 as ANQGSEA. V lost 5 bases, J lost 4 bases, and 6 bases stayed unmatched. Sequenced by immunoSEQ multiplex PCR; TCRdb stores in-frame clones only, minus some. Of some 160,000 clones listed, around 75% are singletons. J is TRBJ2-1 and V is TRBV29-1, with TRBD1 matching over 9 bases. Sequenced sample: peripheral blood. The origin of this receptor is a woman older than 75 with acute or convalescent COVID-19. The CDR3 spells CSVKGQGKYNEQFF. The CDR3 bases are TGCAGCGTTAAAGGACAGGGGAAATACAATGAGCAGTTCTTC.